This TCR beta chain was documented in a study of blood T cell repertoires in COVID-19 (TCRdb year 2020). Background on the whole study: Samples covering the acute and convalescent phases of COVID-19 were provided by collaborators in the United States, Italy and Spain. The prospective study material was composed of cDNA or gDNA derived from T cells, B-cell-depleted T cells, or PBMCs. The dataset comprised deeply sampled blood TCRbeta repertoires from subjects exposed to, actively infected with, or recovered from COVID-19. The repertoires were released in a freely available public database intended as a resource for research on the immune response to SARS-CoV-2. Samples were obtained from the ongoing ImmuneRACE study (first 160 participants) and from 1,254 subjects provided by 6 global collaborators. Nearly every sample came with metadata listing a de-identified subject ID, COVID-19 status, age in years and sex. Where available, HLA class I and class II types were taken from metadata supplied by the sample provider and were not determined by assay-based typing. Results and caveats for the whole study, not just this receptor: How much clinical and demographic metadata was included differed by source and by participant, and the metadata was provided uncurated.

The germline V gene (reference sequence) sets CDR1 to GTSNPN and CDR2 to SVGIG. At the junction V is shortened by 6 bases and J by 5 bases; bases outside the gene matches: 6. The CDR3 goes from the cysteine to the phenylalanine over 12 residues. The DNA shown is the 36-base CDR3, in frame from base 1. On this clone: What antigen it recognizes has not been identified. There are no base qualities to consult, and no much larger clone falls within one base.

The immunoSEQ Assay, a bias-controlled multiplex PCR, was used to amplify TCRbeta CDR3 regions from genomic DNA. Regarding the original processing steps: Within the assay, amplification of reference gene primers was used to estimate how many nucleated cells each sample contained. Sequence reads were collapsed and filtered to measure the absolute abundance of every unique TCRbeta CDR3 rearrangement. For each sample, productive Simpson clonality was calculated as the square root of Simpson's diversity index across productive rearrangements. Entries here come from immuneACCESS through TCRdb and include only in-frame sequences with V and J called. Some clones fail to appear in such tables; in the studies checked, an unresolved V gene covers under half of the shortfall, and the cause of the remainder is unknown. V and J calls plus clone size are reproduced from that table; the DNA served to infer D and trimming. Within this sample are approximately 100,000 clones, with around 88% of them counted one time only. The top ten clones comprise approximately 19% of the sample.

Each collaborating institution followed its own protocols to collect whole blood in K2EDTA tubes. For TCRbeta analysis, collaborators shipped samples in one of three forms: frozen whole blood, isolated PBMCs, or DNA extracted from either of those sample types. The receptor was derived from a human donor with acute or convalescent COVID-19. The donor label of this sample is uncertain. Material: peripheral blood. The chain joins TRBV30 to TRBJ1-2; 7 bases in the junction line up with TRBD1. The CDR3 has the sequence CACQDRPYGYTF. The sequenced DNA: TGTGCCTGCCAGGACAGGCCTTATGGCTACACCTTC.